Below, 16 T cell receptor beta chains from the same sample are listed, as sequenced in a study of T-cell memory formation after mild COVID-19. TCRdb called the 5' RACE reads again in MiXCR, with one record for every CDR3 protein. The repertoire includes a few hundred thousand distinct CDR3 sequences, under 25% of them detected once, and about 21% sits in the top ten. The sequenced sample was PBMCs or a T cell subset sorted from them (not recorded which). The receptors derive from a man between 18 and 29 years old who had mild COVID-19 (a few samples of this study predate the infection). Cell type and time point are not known.

The V and J genes are TRBV6-5 and TRBJ2-4; 9 bases agree with TRBD1. Per the germline V gene, CDR1 is MNHEY and CDR2 is SVGAGI. After removal of 5 bases from V and 15 bases from J, the junction contained 5 bases not matched to a gene. The CDR3 is 11 residues long. The CDR3 DNA is TGTGCCAGCAGTGCCGGACAGGGGCTGTACTTC. Protein: CASSAGQGLYF.

A few counts support this clonotype. The V gene is TRBV9, the J gene TRBJ2-2, with TRBD1 matching 12 bases. CDR3 length: 16 residues. V dropped 1 base and J dropped 7; count of bases not matched to a gene: 5. The germline gives CDR1 SGDLS, CDR2 YYNGEE. The CDR3: CASSVLGQGAFGELFF. The CDR3 region has the DNA TGTGCCAGCAGCGTATTGGGACAGGGGGCATTCGGGGAGCTGTTTTTT.

The chain has TRBV2 and TRBJ2-2, with D possibly TRBD1 on 5 matching bases. The CDR3 runs 14 residues. V shed 4 bases and J shed 4 bases, with 10 bases lying between them. Germline CDR1 and CDR2: SNHLY and FYNNEI. CDR3 coding DNA: TGTGCCAGCAGTGTGCAGGGATTCACCGGGGAGCTGTTTTTT. Protein sequence: CASSVQGFTGELFF. Full variable domain (remainder filled in from reference TRBV2 and TRBJ2-2): EPEVTQTPSHQVTQMGQEVILRCVPISNHLYFYWYRQILGQKVEFLVSFYNNEISEKSEIFDDQFSVERPDGSNFTLKIRSTKLEDSAMYFCASSVQGFTGELFFGEGSRLTVL.

Many counts were recorded for this clonotype. This chain uses TRBV18 with TRBJ2-1; 10 bases are a match to TRBD2. Germline assignment: CDR1 KGHSH and CDR2 LQKENI. Trimming cost V 1 base and J 7 bases; bases outside gene matches: 4. This CDR3 spans 15 amino acids. CDR3 bases: TGTGCCAGCTCACCACTGCCAGCGGGGGGGAATGAGCAGTTCTTC. Its protein is CASSPLPAGGNEQFF. The complete variable domain, with remaining parts taken from reference TRBV18 and TRBJ2-1, reads NAGVMQNPRHLVRRRGQEARLRCSPMKGHSHVYWYRQLPEEGLKFMVYLQKENIIDESGMPKERFSAEFPKEGPSILRIQQVVRGDSAAYFCASSPLPAGGNEQFFGPGTRLTVL.

The chain joins TRBV12-3 or TRBV12-4 to TRBJ2-2; D may be TRBD1 (5 bases). V gave up 9 bases and J gave up 7 bases, with 33 bases separating them. The CDR3 is made up of 19 amino acids. Here the CDR3 DNA reads TGTGCCAGAAAAATTTACAGGTTTCAAGGGGTGCTATTCAACGGGGAGCTGTTTTTT. Its translation is CARKIYRFQGVLFNGELFF.

The chain is built from TRBV18 and TRBJ1-5; TRBD1 might be the D (6 bases). Trimming left V 5 bases short and J 7 bases short, with 18 bases between. The germline CDR1 and CDR2 sequences are KGHSH and LQKENI. CDR3 length equals 15 residues. In DNA form, the CDR3 reads TGTGCCAGCTCAGAGACGACAGGCGTGGGACAGCCCCAGCATTTT. Protein sequence: CASSETTGVGQPQHF.

The J gene is TRBJ1-2, the V gene TRBV18; possible D gene TRBD1, 6 bases. Germline V gene sequence: CDR1 KGHSH, CDR2 LQKENI. The CDR3 is 14 residues long. V was shortened by 3 bases and J by 1 base, with 9 bases between the two germline ends. CDR3 protein: CASSPSQGNYGYTF. In DNA form, the CDR3 reads TGTGCCAGCTCACCGTCACAGGGTAACTATGGCTACACCTTC.

This rearrangement joins TRBV20-1 to TRBJ2-5; unclear D gene. The CDR3 is made up of 13 amino acids. Germline V lookup: CDR1 DFQATT, CDR2 SNEGSKA (reference sequence). Trimming removed 3 bases from V and 2 bases from J, with 10 bases in between. DNA of the CDR3: TGCAGTGCTAGCGCCGGTAGACAAGAGACCCAGTACTTC. Encoded protein: CSASAGRQETQYF.

This clonotype was counted ten times or more. This chain uses TRBV5-6 with TRBJ2-7, with D uncertain. This CDR3 contains 14 residues. The ends were cut back, 1 base at V and 1 base at J, with 9 bases in the middle. Germline V gene lookup returns CDR1 SGHDT and CDR2 YYEEEE. DNA for the CDR3: TGTGCCAGCAGCTTGACTGGCGATTCCTACGAGCAGTACTTC. Translating it yields CASSLTGDSYEQYF.

The chain has TRBV5-1 and TRBJ2-7; D is ambiguous. From germline, CDR1 is SGHRS and CDR2 YFSETQ. V lost 2 bases and J lost 4, with 7 bases in between. The CDR3 covers 12 residues. Here the CDR3 reads CASSFDGYEQYV. In nucleotides, the CDR3 is TGCGCCAGCAGCTTCGACGGATACGAGCAGTACGTC.

The rearrangement uses TRBV7-3 and TRBJ2-1; TRBD2 is a possible D gene (5 bases). The CDR3 spans 13 residues. Per the germline V gene, CDR1 is SGHTA and CDR2 is FQGTGA. Trimming left V 4 bases short and J 10 bases short, with 14 bases between. CDR3 nucleotides: TGTGCCAGCAGCTCCACTAGTTTAGGGGAGCAGTTCTTC. It translates to CASSSTSLGEQFF.

The V and J genes are TRBV7-3 and TRBJ1-1; D not resolved. This CDR3 spans 17 amino acids. The germline V gene has CDR1 SGHTA and CDR2 FQGTGA. V was cut by 6 bases and J by 0 bases, with 20 bases left in between. CDR3: CASSARGGALLNTEAFF. In nucleotides, the CDR3 is TGTGCCAGCAGTGCGCGGGGAGGTGCCCTCCTGAACACTGAAGCTTTCTTT.

The gene calls are TRBV7-2 and TRBJ1-5, with D hard to call. CDR1 is SGHTA and CDR2 is FQGNSA in the germline V gene. Trimming cost V 4 bases and J 5 bases, with 9 bases left between them. The CDR3 is made up of 13 amino acids. CDR3 region: CASSSRADQPQHF. DNA for the CDR3: TGTGCCAGCAGCTCGAGGGCCGATCAGCCCCAGCATTTT.

The CDR3 DNA follows: TGTGCCACCAGTGATAAGACAGGACCCCTCTTCTACGAGCAGTACGTC. Its translation is CATSDKTGPLFYEQYV. This chain connects TRBV24-1 to TRBJ2-7, with a weak D call TRBD1 (6 bases). Germline V CDR1 and CDR2: KGHDR, SFDVKD. V shed 3 bases and J shed 3 bases, with 17 bases lying between them. This CDR3 has 16 residues.

This rearrangement joins TRBV20-1 to TRBJ2-1; 7 bases agree with TRBD1. This CDR3 contains 13 residues. CDR1 and CDR2 from the germline V gene are DFQATT and SNEGSKA (reference sequence). The V segment lost 4 bases and the J segment 3 bases; nucleotides outside the gene matches: 3. CDR3: CSATRTGYNEQFF. In DNA form, the CDR3 reads TGCAGTGCTACTCGGACAGGCTACAATGAGCAGTTCTTC.

This clonotype has ten or more counts. The gene calls are TRBV24-1 and TRBJ2-3, with 8 bases aligning to TRBD2. This CDR3 region has 15 residues. From germline, CDR1 is KGHDR and CDR2 SFDVKD. Trimming took 4 bases from V and 5 from J; bases not matched to a gene: 7. CDR3 bases: TGTGCCACCAGTGACCCCGGGGGGGTAGGAGATACGCAGTATTTT. This codes for CATSDPGGVGDTQYF.